These 8 T cell receptor beta chains originate from one sample sequenced in a study of blood T cell repertoires in COVID-19. The data were produced by immunoSEQ multiplex PCR, yet TCRdb's version contains in-frame clones alone and is incomplete. Of approximately 200,000 clones in the sample, roughly 77% were seen once. The sample taken for sequencing was peripheral blood. Receptors originate from a woman aged 80 or over with COVID-19, enrolled during active disease.

In its sample, this clone was seen a few times. The rearrangement uses TRBV28 and TRBJ2-7, with D possibly matching TRBD1 (7 bases). This CDR3 is built from 15 residues. With 6 bases removed from V and 1 base from J, the gap between germline ends came to 16 bases. Germline loops: CDR1 MDHEN, CDR2 SYDVKM. Written as DNA, the CDR3 is TGTGCCAGCAGGCGACCAGGGGGAGGTTCCTACGAGCAGTACTTC. It yields the protein CASRRPGGGSYEQYF.

V gene TRBV9 combines with J gene TRBJ2-5, with a possible D match to TRBD1 (7 bases). The ends were cut back, 4 bases at V and 0 bases at J, with 19 bases in the middle. There are 17 residues in the CDR3. Germline loops: CDR1 SGDLS, CDR2 YYNGEE. The CDR3: CASSSPRGGGDQETQYF. DNA for the CDR3: TGTGCCAGCAGCTCCCCCCGAGGAGGGGGCGACCAAGAGACCCAGTACTTC. Supplemented by reference TRBV9 and TRBJ2-5, the full variable domain reads DSGVTQTPKHLITATGQRVTLRCSPRSGDLSVYWYQQSLDQGLQFLIQYYNGEERAKGNILERFSAQQFPDLHSELNLSSLELGDSALYFCASSSPRGGGDQETQYFGPGTRLLVL.

The V call is TRBV28, the J call TRBJ2-7; TRBD1 matches 7 bases. Trimming took 5 bases from V and 3 from J; bases not matched to a gene: 13. The CDR3 sequence is 16 residues long. The germline gives CDR1 MDHEN, CDR2 SYDVKM. The CDR3, as DNA: TGTGCCAGCAGTCCTTCCAGAGAGACAGGGCTCTACGAGCAGTACTTC. As protein: CASSPSRETGLYEQYF.

The chain carries TRBV12-5 and TRBJ2-3; 10 nucleotides match TRBD2. V trimming: 7 bases; J trimming: 1 base; junction bases outside the gene matches: 5. This CDR3 has 15 amino acids. Germline-derived CDR1 and CDR2 are LGHNT and FRNRAP. CDR3 region: CASAQGTSGTDTQYF. The CDR3 DNA reads TGTGCTAGTGCCCAAGGGACTAGCGGCACAGATACGCAGTATTTT. Variable domain in full (rest from reference TRBV12-5 and TRBJ2-3): DARVTQTPRHKVTEMGQEVTMRCQPILGHNTVFWYRQTMMQGLELLAYFRNRAPLDDSGMPKDRFSAEMPDATLATLKIQPSEPRDSAVYFCASAQGTSGTDTQYFGPGTRLTVL.

The chain uses TRBV28 and TRBJ1-2; no firm D call. The CDR3 is 12 amino acids. V lost 2 bases and J lost 13, with 14 bases in between. Per germline, CDR1 MDHEN and CDR2 SYDVKM. In nucleotides, the CDR3 is TGTGCCAGCAGTTTAGCTGACACTGAGATCACCTTC. It encodes CASSLADTEITF.

The chain joins TRBV3-1 (or the pseudogene TRBV3-2) to TRBJ2-7; 13 nucleotides align to TRBD2. The J segment lost 3 bases and the V segment lost 1 base, leaving 3 bases of the junction unmatched. There are 16 residues in the CDR3. From germline, CDR1 is LGHDT and CDR2 YNNKEL (reference sequence). The CDR3 is CASSQGLAGGYYEQYF. The CDR3 DNA reads as TGTGCCAGCAGCCAAGGACTAGCGGGAGGATACTACGAGCAGTACTTC.

V is TRBV9 and J is TRBJ2-5; D possibly corresponds to TRBD1 (6 bases). Germline assignment: CDR1 SGDLS and CDR2 YYNGEE. This CDR3 region has 15 residues. The V end lost 2 bases, the J end lost 0 bases, and 11 bases lay between the germline ends. The CDR3 sequence is CASSVDSSYQETQYF. CDR3 nucleotide sequence: TGTGCCAGCAGCGTGGACAGCTCGTACCAAGAGACCCAGTACTTC.

This CDR3 is CASSGPLDRPTSGGLQETQYF. The CDR3 DNA follows: TGCGCCAGCAGTGGACCACTAGACCGTCCCACTAGCGGGGGCCTCCAAGAGACCCAGTACTTC. This chain uses TRBV10-1 with TRBJ2-5, with 11 bases identical to TRBD2. Germline assignment: CDR1 WNHNN and CDR2 SYGVQD (reference sequence). The CDR3 extends over 21 amino acids. With V trimmed by 4 bases and J by 1 base, 20 bases remained unmatched.